Shown below are 31 T cell receptor beta chains from a single sample sequenced in a study of monozygotic twins with inflammatory bowel disease. No DNA is given; TCRdb re-called the 5' RACE reads and lists each CDR3 protein once. The sample table includes around 400,000 distinct CDR3 sequences. Material: blood. All receptors derive from a human donor with ulcerative colitis or Crohn's disease, or a healthy co-twin of an affected twin (not recorded which).

The chain combines TRBV5-1 with TRBJ2-7; the TCRdb call, TRBD1, lacks DNA for checking. This CDR3 has 16 residues. Germline lookup yields CDR1 SGHRS and CDR2 YFSETQ. The CDR3 protein is CASSPGGQGARYEQYF.

The V and J genes are TRBV20-1 and TRBJ1-1; checking the TCRdb D call of TRBD1 is not possible without DNA. The CDR3 covers 11 residues. Germline V CDR1 and CDR2: DFQATT, SNEGSKA (reference sequence). CDR3 region: CSAWDRGEAFF.

The rearrangement uses TRBV20-1 and TRBJ2-5; lacking DNA, the TRBD1 call made by TCRdb goes unchecked. Germline V gives CDR1 DFQATT, CDR2 SNEGSKA (reference sequence). This CDR3 has 13 residues. CDR3 sequence: CSAPGQGIRGQYF.

The chain has TRBV7-9 and TRBJ2-1; without DNA, the TCRdb call of TRBD1 cannot be checked. CDR1 and CDR2 from the germline V gene are SEHNR and FQNEAQ (reference sequence). The CDR3 has 11 residues. The CDR3 reads CASSPVWEQFF.

The V and J genes are TRBV7-2 and TRBJ1-1; the D call from TCRdb, TRBD1, cannot be confirmed without DNA. This CDR3 has 16 residues. Germline assignment: CDR1 SGHTA and CDR2 FQGNSA. The CDR3 is CASSLKGMGGNTEAFF.

The chain couples TRBV28 to TRBJ1-1; the TCRdb D gene call, TRBD1, has no DNA to confirm it. CDR3 size: 18 residues. From germline, CDR1 is MDHEN and CDR2 SYDVKM. The CDR3 spells CASSSITTGGRSNTEAFF.

The chain has TRBV7-9 and TRBJ2-4; the TCRdb D gene call, TRBD1, has no DNA to confirm it. The CDR3 consists of 15 residues. Germline V gives CDR1 SEHNR, CDR2 FQNEAQ (reference sequence). This CDR3 is CASSLPTGAKNIQYF.

The chain uses TRBV7-2 and TRBJ1-5; the D call of TRBD1 rests on TCRdb alone, since no DNA is present to check it. Per germline, CDR1 SGHTA and CDR2 FQGNSA. The CDR3 extends over 15 amino acids. This chain's CDR3 is CASSFGAGDYQPQHF.

J is TRBJ2-3 and V is TRBV20-1; the D call from TCRdb, TRBD2, cannot be confirmed without DNA. The length of the CDR3 is 14 residues. Germline CDR1 DFQATT, CDR2 SNEGSKA (reference sequence). CDR3 in amino acids: CSASRLAGADTQYF.

The rearrangement links TRBV5-1 to TRBJ2-4. The CDR3 has 15 residues. Germline values: CDR1 SGHRS, CDR2 YFSETQ. CDR3 sequence reads: CASSLGETPKNIQYF. Combining the CDR3 with reference TRBV5-1 and TRBJ2-4 gives the whole variable domain KAGVTQTPRYLIKTRGQQVTLSCSPISGHRSVSWYQQTPGQGLQFLFEYFSETQRNKGNFPGRFSGRQFSNSRSEMNVSTLELGDSALYLCASSLGETPKNIQYFGAGTRLSVL.

The CDR3 protein is CARTGGLTDTQYF. The V call is TRBV30, the J call TRBJ2-3; TCRdb picks TRBD2, but there is no DNA to check that call. Germline CDR1 is GTSNPN and CDR2 is SVGIG (reference sequence). This CDR3 is built from 13 residues.

The rearrangement joins TRBV13 to TRBJ2-7. Germline assignment: CDR1 PRHDT and CDR2 FYEKMQ (reference sequence). The CDR3 is 11 residues long. The CDR3 protein is CASSITYEQYF.

V gene TRBV5-1 combines with J gene TRBJ2-2. Germline V gives CDR1 SGHRS, CDR2 YFSETQ. The length of the CDR3 is 13 residues. CDR3: CASSLAQTGELFF.

This chain uses TRBV9 with TRBJ2-2; no DNA is available, so the TRBD1 call from TCRdb remains unchecked. This CDR3 has 18 amino acids. CDR1 is SGDLS and CDR2 is YYNGEE in the germline V gene. The CDR3 protein is CASSVEGSPRAGTGELFF.

The V call is TRBV9, the J call TRBJ2-1; as DNA is missing, the TRBD2 call by TCRdb cannot be tested. The V gene's germline CDR1 is SGDLS and CDR2 YYNGEE. This CDR3 region has 16 residues. CDR3 amino acids: CASSARTSQSYNEQFF.

The CDR3 sequence is CASSQEGTSGTAGTQYF. The V call is TRBV4-1, the J call TRBJ2-5; TCRdb picks TRBD2, but there is no DNA to check that call. CDR3 length: 17 amino acids. Germline lookup yields CDR1 MGHRA and CDR2 YSYEKL.

This sequence joins TRBV12-3 or TRBV12-4 and TRBJ1-2; TCRdb's D call of TRBD1 is untestable without DNA. The CDR3 spans 11 residues. The CDR3: CASSPIGSYTF.

The chain uses TRBV2 and TRBJ2-3; TCRdb gives TRBD2 as the D gene, but with no DNA this cannot be confirmed. The CDR3 length is 15 residues. Germline loops: CDR1 SNHLY, CDR2 FYNNEI. The chain's CDR3 is CASPEGSSSTDTQYF.

The V call is TRBV6-2 or TRBV6-3, the J call TRBJ2-7; TCRdb calls TRBD1, which cannot be checked without DNA. This CDR3 is 14 amino acids long. Germline V CDR1 and CDR2: MNHEY, SVGEGT. The CDR3 protein is CASSLPVDRAEQYF.

This chain links TRBV7-9 with TRBJ2-1. Looked up from germline, CDR1 is SEHNR and CDR2 is FQNEAQ (reference sequence). The CDR3 sequence is 15 residues long. The CDR3 here is CASSLAGHGRNEQFF. The full variable domain, its missing parts supplied by reference TRBV7-9 and TRBJ2-1, is DTGVSQNPRHKITKRGQNVTFRCDPISEHNRLYWYRQTLGQGPEFLTYFQNEAQLEKSRLLSDRFSAERPKGSFSTLEIQRTEQGDSAMYLCASSLAGHGRNEQFFGPGTRLTVL.

J is TRBJ1-2 and V is TRBV19; TCRdb's assignment of TRBD1 cannot be checked, as there is no DNA. CDR1 is LNHDA, CDR2 SQIVND, per germline (reference sequence). CDR3 size: 14 residues. The CDR3: CASSGGTDFYGYTF.

The chain links TRBV10-3 to TRBJ2-4; checking the TCRdb D call of TRBD2 is not possible without DNA. Germline CDR1 ENHRY, CDR2 SYGVKD. The CDR3 totals 16 residues. CDR3: CATRVGLAGPEGIQYF.

The chain links TRBV20-1 to TRBJ2-4; TCRdb designates TRBD1, a call that cannot be tested without DNA. This CDR3 spans 13 amino acids. The V gene's germline CDR1 is DFQATT and CDR2 SNEGSKA (reference sequence). The CDR3 is CSGQGAVKNIQYF.

The chain links TRBV18 to TRBJ2-7; the TCRdb D gene call, TRBD1, has no DNA to confirm it. CDR1 is KGHSH, CDR2 LQKENI, per germline. This CDR3 region has 17 residues. The CDR3 protein is CASSPLAQGASTYEQYF.

The V call is TRBV7-9, the J call TRBJ1-2; lacking DNA, the TRBD1 call made by TCRdb goes unchecked. This CDR3 region has 14 residues. Germline V lookup: CDR1 SEHNR, CDR2 FQNEAQ (reference sequence). The CDR3 spells CAGTSREPWAGYTF.

CDR3 sequence reads: CASSLRVGEQFF. This chain connects TRBV7-2 to TRBJ2-1; TCRdb picks TRBD2, but there is no DNA to check that call. Per the germline V gene, CDR1 is SGHTA and CDR2 is FQGNSA. The CDR3 runs to 12 residues.

The rearrangement links TRBV20-1 to TRBJ2-3; TCRdb gives TRBD2 as the D gene, but with no DNA this cannot be confirmed. This CDR3 contains 16 residues. Looked up from germline, CDR1 is DFQATT and CDR2 is SNEGSKA (reference sequence). CDR3 loop: CSAVLRLAGSTDTQYF.

The V and J genes are TRBV4-1 and TRBJ2-1. The germline V gene has CDR1 MGHRA and CDR2 YSYEKL. The CDR3 extends over 15 amino acids. This chain's CDR3 is CASSQEPAFDGEQFF.

This chain connects TRBV19 to TRBJ1-6. CDR1 is LNHDA, CDR2 SQIVND, per germline (reference sequence). This CDR3 has 12 amino acids. CDR3 sequence: CASRTGATPLHF.

The chain employs TRBV20-1 and TRBJ2-1. The V gene's germline CDR1 is DFQATT and CDR2 SNEGSKA (reference sequence). The CDR3 is 11 residues long. The CDR3 is CSVSLGNEQFF.

The V gene is TRBV29-1, the J gene TRBJ1-2. CDR3 length: 13 residues. CDR1 SQVTM and CDR2 ANQGSEA come from the germline V gene. CDR3 protein: CSVGAGWAYGYTF. Using reference TRBV29-1 and TRBJ1-2 for the parts outside the CDR3, the full variable domain is SAVISQKPSRDICQRGTSLTIQCQVDSQVTMMFWYRQQPGQSLTLIATANQGSEATYESGFVIDKFPISRPNLTFSTLTVSNMSPEDSSIYLCSVGAGWAYGYTFGSGTRLTVV.